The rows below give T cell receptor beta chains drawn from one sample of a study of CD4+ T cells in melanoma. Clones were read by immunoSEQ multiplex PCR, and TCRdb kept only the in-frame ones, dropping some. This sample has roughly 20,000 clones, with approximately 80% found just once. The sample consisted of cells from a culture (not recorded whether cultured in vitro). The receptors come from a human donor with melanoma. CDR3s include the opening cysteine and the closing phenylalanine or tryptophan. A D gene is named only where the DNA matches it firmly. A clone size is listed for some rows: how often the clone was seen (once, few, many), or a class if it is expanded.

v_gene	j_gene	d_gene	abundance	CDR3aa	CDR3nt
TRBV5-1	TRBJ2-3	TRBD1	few	CASSFSGTGDTQYF	TGCGCCAGCAGCTTTTCCGGGACAGGCGATACGCAGTATTTT
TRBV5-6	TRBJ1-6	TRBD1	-	CASSLDGTGRSPLHF	TGTGCCAGCAGCTTGGATGGGACAGGGAGATCACCCCTCCACTTT
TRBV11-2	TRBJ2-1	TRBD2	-	CASSLLTSGGANEQFF	TGTGCCAGCAGCTTACTGACTAGCGGGGGGGCAAATGAGCAGTTCTTC
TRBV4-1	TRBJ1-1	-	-	CASSLLGGGVNTEAFF	TGCGCCAGCAGCCTCCTGGGAGGAGGAGTAAACACTGAAGCTTTCTTT
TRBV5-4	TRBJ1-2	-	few	CASSLARGRRGYTF	TGTGCCAGCAGCTTGGCCCGCGGCCGTCGCGGCTACACCTTC
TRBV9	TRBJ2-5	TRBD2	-	CASSADGRAGKETQYF	TGTGCCAGCAGCGCTGACGGGAGGGCAGGGAAAGAGACCCAGTACTTC
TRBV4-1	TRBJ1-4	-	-	CASSQGGGASRNEKLFF	TGCGCCAGCAGCCAAGGTGGTGGGGCCAGCAGGAATGAAAAACTGTTTTTT
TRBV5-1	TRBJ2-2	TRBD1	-	CASRPRTGNTGELFF	TGCGCCAGCAGACCGCGGACAGGTAACACCGGGGAGCTGTTTTTT
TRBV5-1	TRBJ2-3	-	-	CASSLFASTDTQYF	TGCGCCAGCAGCTTGTTTGCTAGCACAGATACGCAGTATTTT
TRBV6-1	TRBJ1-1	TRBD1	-	CASSLRDRVGTEAFF	TGTGCCAGCAGCCTCCGGGACAGGGTTGGGACTGAAGCTTTCTTT
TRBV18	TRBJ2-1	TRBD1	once	CASSLTGGWGEQFF	TGTGCCAGCTCCCTAACAGGGGGCTGGGGGGAGCAGTTCTTC
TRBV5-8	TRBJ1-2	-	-	CASSLTGTDYGYTF	TGTGCCAGCAGCTTGACCGGGACGGACTATGGCTACACCTTC
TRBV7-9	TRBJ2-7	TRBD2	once	CASSERGDLYEQYF	TGTGCCAGCAGCGAGCGGGGGGATCTCTACGAGCAGTACTTC
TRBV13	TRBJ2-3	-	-	CASSKPLLTDTQYF	TGTGCCAGCAGCAAACCACTTTTGACAGATACGCAGTATTTT
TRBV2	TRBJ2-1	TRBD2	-	CASRPSGGPYNEQFF	TGTGCCAGCAGACCTAGCGGGGGACCCTACAATGAGCAGTTCTTC
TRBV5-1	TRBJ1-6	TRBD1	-	CASSFSTGGVTPLHF	TGCGCCAGCAGCTTTTCGACAGGGGGCGTGACACCCCTCCACTTT
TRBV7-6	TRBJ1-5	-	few	CASSLSTDFTAQHF	TGTGCCAGCAGCTTATCAACGGACTTCACGGCCCAGCATTTT
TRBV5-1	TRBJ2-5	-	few	CASSLQGGQETQYF	TGCGCCAGCAGCTTACAGGGAGGGCAAGAGACCCAGTACTTC
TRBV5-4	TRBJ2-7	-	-	CASSLQGPYEQYF	TGTGCCAGCAGCTTGCAGGGGCCCTACGAGCAGTACTTC
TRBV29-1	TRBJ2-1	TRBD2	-	CSVEGERGSYNEQFF	TGCAGCGTTGAAGGGGAGCGGGGCTCCTACAATGAGCAGTTCTTC
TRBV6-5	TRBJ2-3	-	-	CASSRVPDTQYF	TGTGCCAGCAGTCGCGTACCAGATACGCAGTATTTT
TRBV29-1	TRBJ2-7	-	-	CSVDGGSYEQYF	TGCAGCGTTGATGGAGGGTCCTACGAGCAGTACTTC
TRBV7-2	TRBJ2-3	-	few	CASSFATADTQYF	TGTGCCAGCAGCTTTGCCACGGCAGATACGCAGTATTTT
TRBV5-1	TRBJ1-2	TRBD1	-	CASTPGTGSGGYTF	TGCGCCAGCACTCCGGGGACAGGCTCCGGGGGCTACACCTTC
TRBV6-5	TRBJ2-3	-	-	CASQSTTDTQYF	TGTGCCAGCCAGTCGACGACAGATACGCAGTATTTT
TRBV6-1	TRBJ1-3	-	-	CASSAATGGNTIYF	TGTGCCAGCAGTGCTGCGACAGGCGGAAACACCATATATTTT
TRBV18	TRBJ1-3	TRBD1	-	CASSPRQGDAIYF	TGTGCCAGCTCACCAAGACAGGGAGACGCCATATATTTT
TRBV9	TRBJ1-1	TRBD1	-	CASSPRQGMNTEAFF	TGTGCCAGCAGCCCTCGACAGGGGATGAACACTGAAGCTTTCTTT
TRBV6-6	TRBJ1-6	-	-	CASSLGLYDSPLHF	TGTGCCAGCAGCCTCGGACTCTACGATTCACCCCTCCACTTT
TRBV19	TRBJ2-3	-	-	CASSNRAVSTDTQYF	TGTGCCAGTAGTAATCGTGCTGTTAGCACAGATACGCAGTATTTT